The following is a T cell receptor beta chain sequence with its context. The sample originates from a study of graft-versus-host responses after intestinal transplantation. Study details: Each recipient received anti-thymocyte globulin induction, then tacrolimus and steroids for around three years.

Findings and limits, study-wide: Patients with graft-donor T cell macrochimerism had high graft-versus-host to host-versus-graft clonal ratios in allografts.

Germline values: CDR1 SNHLY, CDR2 FYNNEI. This CDR3 region has 18 residues. Trimming cost V 4 bases and J 0 bases, with 16 bases left between them. Generated by immunoSEQ multiplex PCR, the TCRdb table keeps only in-frame clones and is missing some. The sample has roughly 15,000 clones; 30% to 35% are singletons. The material sequenced was alloreactive CD4+ T cells from a mixed lymphocyte reaction culture, taken before intestinal transplant. Subset here: CFSE-low proliferating T cells sorted from roughly 6-day pre-transplant mixed lymphocyte reaction (GvH or HvG direction). The clonotype originates from a human patient who received an intestinal transplant. This chain uses TRBV2 with TRBJ2-6; unclear D gene. The CDR3 DNA follows: TGTGCCAGCAGTGCTTCGGGCACGGTTCGCTCTGGGGCCAACGTCCTGACTTTC. This codes for CASSASGTVRSGANVLTF.